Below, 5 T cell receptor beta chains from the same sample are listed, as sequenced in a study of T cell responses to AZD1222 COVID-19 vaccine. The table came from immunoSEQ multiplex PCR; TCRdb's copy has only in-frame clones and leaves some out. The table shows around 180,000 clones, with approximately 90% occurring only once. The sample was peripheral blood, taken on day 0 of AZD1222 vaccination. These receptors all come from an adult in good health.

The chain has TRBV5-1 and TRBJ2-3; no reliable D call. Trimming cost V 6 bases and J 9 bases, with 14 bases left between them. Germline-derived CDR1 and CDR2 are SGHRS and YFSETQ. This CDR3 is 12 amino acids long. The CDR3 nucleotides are TGCGCCAGCACCCCCGGGTTGGGGACGCAGTATTTT. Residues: CASTPGLGTQYF. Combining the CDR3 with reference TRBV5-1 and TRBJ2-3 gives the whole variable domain KAGVTQTPRYLIKTRGQQVTLSCSPISGHRSVSWYQQTPGQGLQFLFEYFSETQRNKGNFPGRFSGRQFSNSRSEMNVSTLELGDSALYLCASTPGLGTQYFGPGTRLTVL.

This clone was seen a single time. The CDR3 DNA is TGTGCCAGTAAAGTTGGCCCAGAAGGGGAGACCCAGTACTTC. This translates into CASKVGPEGETQYF. The chain links TRBV19 to TRBJ2-5; D is unresolved. Germline V lookup: CDR1 LNHDA, CDR2 SQIVND (reference sequence). V was pared by 7 bases and J by 5 bases, with 17 bases between. This CDR3 comprises 14 residues.

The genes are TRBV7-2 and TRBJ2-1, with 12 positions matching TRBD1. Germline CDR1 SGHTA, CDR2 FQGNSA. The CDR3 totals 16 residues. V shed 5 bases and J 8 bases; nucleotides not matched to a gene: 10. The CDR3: CASSPVGQGANDEQFF. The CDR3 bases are TGTGCCAGCAGCCCAGTGGGACAGGGGGCAAATGATGAGCAGTTCTTC.

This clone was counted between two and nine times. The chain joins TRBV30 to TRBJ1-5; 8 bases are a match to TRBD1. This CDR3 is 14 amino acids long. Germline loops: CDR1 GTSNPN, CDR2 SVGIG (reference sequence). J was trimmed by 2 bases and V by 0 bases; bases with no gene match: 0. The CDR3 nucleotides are TGTGCCTGGAGTGTACAGGGGGGCAATCAGCCCCAGCATTTT. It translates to CAWSVQGGNQPQHF.

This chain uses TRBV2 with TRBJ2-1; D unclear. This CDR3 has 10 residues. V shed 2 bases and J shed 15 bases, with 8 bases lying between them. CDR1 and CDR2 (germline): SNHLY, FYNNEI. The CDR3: CASSERWVFF. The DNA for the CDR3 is TGTGCCAGCAGTGAACGGTGGGTGTTCTTC.